These 15 T cell receptor beta chains were sequenced from one sample in a study of cytomegalovirus exposure and HLA in healthy donors. PCR involved 60 Vbeta and 13 Jbeta primers. Profiled with immunoSEQ multiplex PCR; TCRdb holds only in-frame clones, not every one. The profile shows about 100,000 clones, just under 80% of them singletons. Material for sequencing was PBMCs. The receptors were gathered from a man aged 25 to 40 in good health and CMV-seronegative.

V usage is TRBV9 and J usage is TRBJ2-3, with D unclear. The CDR3 covers 15 residues. CDR1 is SGDLS, CDR2 YYNGEE, per germline. V was cut by 3 bases and J by 2 bases, with 13 bases left in between. CDR3 sequence: CASSEASWATDTQYF. The CDR3 DNA reads as TGTGCCAGCAGCGAGGCGAGTTGGGCCACAGATACGCAGTATTTT.

The chain recombines TRBV10-1 with TRBJ2-3; TRBD2 matches at 8 bases. This CDR3 is built from 15 residues. J was trimmed by 0 bases and V by 3 bases; bases with no gene match: 2. The germline gives CDR1 WNHNN, CDR2 SYGVQD (reference sequence). For the CDR3, the DNA is TGCGCCAGCAGTGACGGACTAGCTAGCACAGATACGCAGTATTTT. Protein product: CASSDGLASTDTQYF.

This clone counts as medium-sized (0.01 to 0.1%). The rearrangement joins TRBV5-5 to TRBJ2-7, with TRBD1 matching over 9 bases. V was clipped by 4 bases and J by 4 bases; unmatched bases: 3. Germline V gene data show CDR1 as SGHKS and CDR2 as YYEKEE (reference sequence). The CDR3 length is 13 residues. In DNA, the CDR3 is TGTGCCAGCAGCCGGACAGGGGTGTACGAGCAGTACTTC. Translation: CASSRTGVYEQYF.

This clone appeared a single time. For the CDR3, the DNA is TGTGCCAGCAGTTTGGCCGGGGACATACGACGGGGAAAACTGTTTTTT. It is translated as CASSLAGDIRRGKLFF. The chain is built from TRBV27 and TRBJ1-4, with a possible D match to TRBD1 (6 bases). With 3 bases removed from V and 10 bases from J, the gap between germline ends came to 21 bases. The CDR3 extends over 16 amino acids. Per germline, CDR1 MNHEY and CDR2 SMNVEV (reference sequence).

The chain combines TRBV30 with TRBJ1-1; possibly TRBD1 for D (5 bases). The V and J ends lost 3 bases and 5 bases respectively, with 10 bases between them. The length of the CDR3 is 12 residues. CDR1 and CDR2 from the germline V gene are GTSNPN and SVGIG (reference sequence). The CDR3 region has the DNA TGTGCCTGGAGCAGGGCCGGGACTGAAGCTTTCTTT. It is translated as CAWSRAGTEAFF.

The chain carries TRBV25-1 and TRBJ2-1, with TRBD2 matching 8 bases. The CDR3 covers 15 residues. Germline CDR1 reads MGHDK; CDR2 reads SYGVNS. With V trimmed by 3 bases and J by 9 bases, 10 bases remained unmatched. CDR3 nucleotides: TGTGCCAGCAGTGATAGCGGGACTCGACAGAGTGAGCAGTTCTTC. Translation: CASSDSGTRQSEQFF.

The V and J genes are TRBV18 and TRBJ2-4, with 10 positions matching TRBD1. CDR3 length equals 17 residues. V lost 3 bases, J lost 8 bases, and 13 bases stayed unmatched. CDR1 KGHSH and CDR2 LQKENI come from the germline V gene. The DNA of the CDR3 is TGTGCCAGCTCACCCGAACCCACGACAGGGGGCGCGGACATTCAGTACTTC. It yields the protein CASSPEPTTGGADIQYF.

This clone appeared a few times. The chain joins TRBV5-1 to TRBJ2-7; weak D call: TRBD1 (6 bases). V shed 4 bases and J shed 5 bases, with 25 bases lying between them. CDR1 and CDR2 from the germline V gene are SGHRS and YFSETQ. The CDR3 has 17 amino acids. CDR3 nucleotides: TGCGCCAGCAGCCCTGAGATGATTTCCGGACAGTACCACGAGCAGTACTTC. Translation: CASSPEMISGQYHEQYF.

CDR3 region: CASSLTMTGSNQPQHF. The CDR3 nucleotides read TGTGCCAGCAGTCTAACAATGACAGGGAGCAATCAGCCCCAGCATTTT. The chain is built from TRBV28 and TRBJ1-5; 7 positions match TRBD1. Germline CDR1 and CDR2: MDHEN and SYDVKM. The CDR3 contains 16 residues. With 5 bases clipped from V and 1 base from J, the junction kept 8 bases outside the gene matches.

The chain has TRBV30 and TRBJ1-4; 7 bases align to TRBD1. CDR1 is GTSNPN, CDR2 SVGIG, per germline (reference sequence). The length of the CDR3 is 15 residues. J lost 7 bases, V lost 2 bases, and 10 bases had no gene match. CDR3 sequence (DNA): TGTGCCTGGAGTATTCGACAGGGTGTGAGTGAAAAACTGTTTTTT. This translates into CAWSIRQGVSEKLFF.

This chain joins TRBV13 and TRBJ2-1, with 10 bases fitting TRBD2. The CDR3 spans 17 residues. With V trimmed by 5 bases and J by 1 base, 8 bases remained unmatched. Germline V gene data show CDR1 as PRHDT and CDR2 as FYEKMQ (reference sequence). The CDR3 coding sequence is TGTGCCAGCAGCCCCGCGGAGCGGGAGGGGTCCTACAATGAGCAGTTCTTC. The encoded protein is CASSPAEREGSYNEQFF. Supplemented by reference TRBV13 and TRBJ2-1, the full variable domain reads AAGVIQSPRHLIKEKRETATLKCYPIPRHDTVYWYQQGPGQDPQFLISFYEKMQSDKGSIPDRFSAQQFSDYHSELNMSSLELGDSALYFCASSPAEREGSYNEQFFGPGTRLTVL.

The J gene is TRBJ2-2, the V gene TRBV7-6; TRBD1 aligns across 7 bases. CDR1 and CDR2 (germline): SGHVS, FNYEAQ. The V segment lost 5 bases and the J segment 10 bases; nucleotides outside the gene matches: 1. The length of the CDR3 is 11 residues. This chain's CDR3 is CASSQGEELFF. DNA of the CDR3: TGTGCCAGCAGCCAGGGGGAGGAGCTGTTTTTT.

This sequence joins TRBV2 and TRBJ2-1; 14 bases align to TRBD2. After removal of 3 bases from V and 8 bases from J, the junction contained 3 bases not matched to a gene. Germline V lookup: CDR1 SNHLY, CDR2 FYNNEI. This CDR3 has 15 amino acids. CDR3 nucleotides: TGTGCCAGCAGTGAGATGGGACTAGCGGGAGATGAGCAGTTCTTC. Amino acids: CASSEMGLAGDEQFF.

The chain has TRBV9 and TRBJ1-6; D remains ambiguous. The CDR3 length is 15 residues. V gave up 4 bases and J gave up 5 bases, with 13 bases separating them. Germline loops: CDR1 SGDLS, CDR2 YYNGEE. In DNA form, the CDR3 reads TGTGCCAGCAGCCTTGGGTCCAGCGATAATTCACCCCTCCACTTT. Residues: CASSLGSSDNSPLHF.

The chain has TRBV29-1 and TRBJ1-2; no clear D gene. Germline V gene data show CDR1 as SQVTM and CDR2 as ANQGSEA. Trimming left V 4 bases short and J 2 bases short, with 8 bases between. The CDR3 loop spans 12 amino acids. The CDR3 protein is CSVGGANYGYTF. DNA for the CDR3: TGCAGCGTTGGAGGTGCGAACTATGGCTACACCTTC.